The source of this TCR beta chain is a study of T cells after yellow fever vaccination. Study-level results: Some clonotypes were seen in both the CD4 and the CD8 compartments. These made up a small share and likely arose from convergent recombination.

In TCRdb, the 5' RACE reads were re-called with MiXCR into one record per CDR3 protein. The sample shows about 310,000 distinct CDR3 sequences, around 4% of them seen only once. CDR3 length: 17 amino acids. Germline CDR1 reads MNHNY; CDR2 reads SVGAGI (reference sequence). Between the trimmed V and J ends, which lost 0 bases and 1 base, there was a span of 14 bases. This clonotype was seen many times. Antigen specificity is unknown. The clonotype originates from a man aged 18-30 years who received the YFV17D yellow fever vaccine. The source material was PBMCs, sampled on the day of the yellow fever booster vaccination. The chain employs TRBV6-6 and TRBJ2-3; D ambiguous. The CDR3 is CASSYSSDLYGTDTQYF. The CDR3 coding sequence is TGTGCCAGCAGTTACTCGAGCGACCTCTACGGCACAGATACGCAGTATTTT.